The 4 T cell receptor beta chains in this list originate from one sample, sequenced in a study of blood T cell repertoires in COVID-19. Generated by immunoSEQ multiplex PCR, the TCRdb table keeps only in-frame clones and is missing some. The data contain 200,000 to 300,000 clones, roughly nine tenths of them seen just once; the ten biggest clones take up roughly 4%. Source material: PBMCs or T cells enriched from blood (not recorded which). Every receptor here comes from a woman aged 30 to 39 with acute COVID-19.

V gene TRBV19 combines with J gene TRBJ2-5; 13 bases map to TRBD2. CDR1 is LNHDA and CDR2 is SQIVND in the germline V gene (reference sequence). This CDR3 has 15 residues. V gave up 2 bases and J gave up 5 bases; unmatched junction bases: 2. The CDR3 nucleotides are TGTGCCAGTAGTATAACTAGCGGGGGGGCCGAGACCCAGTACTTC. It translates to CASSITSGGAETQYF. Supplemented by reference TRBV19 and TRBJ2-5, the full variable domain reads DGGITQSPKYLFRKEGQNVTLSCEQNLNHDAMYWYRQDPGQGLRLIYYSQIVNDFQKGDIAEGYSVSREKKESFPLTVTSAQKNPTAFYLCASSITSGGAETQYFGPGTRLLVL.

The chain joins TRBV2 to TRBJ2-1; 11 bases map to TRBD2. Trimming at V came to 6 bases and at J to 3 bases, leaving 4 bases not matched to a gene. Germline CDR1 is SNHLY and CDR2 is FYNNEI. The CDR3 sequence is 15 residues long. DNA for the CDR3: TGTGCCAGCAGAGGGACTAGCGGAGTCTACAATGAGCAGTTCTTC. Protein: CASRGTSGVYNEQFF.

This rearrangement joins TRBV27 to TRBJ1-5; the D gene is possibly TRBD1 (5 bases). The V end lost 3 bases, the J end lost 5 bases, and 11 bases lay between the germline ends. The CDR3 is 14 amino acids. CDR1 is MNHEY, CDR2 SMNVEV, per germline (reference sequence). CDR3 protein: CASSLGGGDQPQHF. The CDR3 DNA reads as TGTGCCAGCAGTTTGGGCGGGGGAGATCAGCCCCAGCATTTT.

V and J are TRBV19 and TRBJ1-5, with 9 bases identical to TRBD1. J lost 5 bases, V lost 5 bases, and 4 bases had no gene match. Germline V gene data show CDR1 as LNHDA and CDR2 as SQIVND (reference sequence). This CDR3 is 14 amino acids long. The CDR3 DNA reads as TGTGCCAGTAGTGTGAGGACAGGGGATCAGCCCCAGCATTTT. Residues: CASSVRTGDQPQHF.